In this sample, the clone carrying this T cell receptor beta chain turned up many times. This entry comes from a study of naive and memory T cell subsets. Two oligonucleotides, mixed equimolar, formed the beta constant-region primer covering TRBC1 and TRBC2. TCRdb recomputed calls from the UMI-ligation and nested PCR reads with MiXCR, one row per CDR3 protein. Of approximately 89,000 distinct CDR3 sequences in the sample, 7% to 7.5% were seen once. The sequenced sample consisted of central memory CD4+ T cells from blood. The sequence came from a human donor in good health.

CDR3 in amino acids: CAISASGRALAGTDTQYF. The CDR3 DNA sequence: TGTGCCATCAGCGCTAGCGGGAGGGCCTTGGCTGGCACAGATACGCAGTATTTT. This chain connects TRBV10-3 to TRBJ2-3; 12 bases fit TRBD2. V gave up 6 bases and J gave up 1 base; unmatched junction bases: 11. CDR1 ENHRY and CDR2 SYGVKD come from the germline V gene. This CDR3 has 18 amino acids.